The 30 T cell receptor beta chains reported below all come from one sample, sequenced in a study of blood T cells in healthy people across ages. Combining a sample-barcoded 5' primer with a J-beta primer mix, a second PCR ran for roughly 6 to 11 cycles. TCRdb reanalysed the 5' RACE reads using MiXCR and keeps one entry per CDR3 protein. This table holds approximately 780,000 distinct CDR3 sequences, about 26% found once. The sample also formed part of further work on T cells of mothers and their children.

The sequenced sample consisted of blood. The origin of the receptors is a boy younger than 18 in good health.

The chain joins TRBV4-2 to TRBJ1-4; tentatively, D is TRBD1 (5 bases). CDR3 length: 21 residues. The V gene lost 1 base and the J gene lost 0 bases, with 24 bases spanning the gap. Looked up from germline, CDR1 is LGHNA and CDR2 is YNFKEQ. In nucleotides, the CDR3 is TGTGCCAGCAGCCAAGCCCCGGGGGAATGGGGGAGTGTTGCAACTAATGAAAAACTGTTTTTT. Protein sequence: CASSQAPGEWGSVATNEKLFF.

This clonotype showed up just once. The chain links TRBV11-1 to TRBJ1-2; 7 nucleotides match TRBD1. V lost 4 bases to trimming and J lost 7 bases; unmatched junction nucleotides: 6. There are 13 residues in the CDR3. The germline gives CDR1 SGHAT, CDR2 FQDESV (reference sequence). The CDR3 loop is CASSSQGDLGYTF. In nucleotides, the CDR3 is TGTGCCAGCAGCTCCCAGGGGGATCTTGGCTACACCTTC.

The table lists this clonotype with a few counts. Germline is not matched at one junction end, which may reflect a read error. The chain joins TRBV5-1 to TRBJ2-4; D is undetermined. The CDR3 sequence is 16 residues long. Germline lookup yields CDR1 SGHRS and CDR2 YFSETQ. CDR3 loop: CANSLGQNLAKNIQYF. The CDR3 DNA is TGCGCCAACAGCTTAGGTCAGAATCTAGCCAAAAACATTCAGTACTTC.

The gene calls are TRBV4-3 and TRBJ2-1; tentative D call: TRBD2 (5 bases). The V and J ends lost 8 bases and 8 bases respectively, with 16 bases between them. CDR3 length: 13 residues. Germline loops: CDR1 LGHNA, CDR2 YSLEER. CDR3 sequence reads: CASALLGGDEQFF. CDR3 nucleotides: TGCGCCAGCGCTCTACTAGGAGGAGATGAGCAGTTCTTC.

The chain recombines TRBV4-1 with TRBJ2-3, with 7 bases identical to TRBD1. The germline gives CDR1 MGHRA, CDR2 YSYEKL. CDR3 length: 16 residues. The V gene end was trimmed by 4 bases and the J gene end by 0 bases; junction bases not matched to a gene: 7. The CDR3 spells CASSPLGQSSTDTQYF. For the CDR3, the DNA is TGCGCCAGCAGCCCCCTGGGACAGTCTAGCACAGATACGCAGTATTTT.

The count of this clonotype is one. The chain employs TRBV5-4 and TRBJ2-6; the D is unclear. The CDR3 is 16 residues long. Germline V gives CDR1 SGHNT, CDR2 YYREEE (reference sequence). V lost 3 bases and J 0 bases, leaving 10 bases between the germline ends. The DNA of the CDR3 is TGTGCCAGCAGCTCGACCGGATCCTCTGGGGCCAACGTCCTGACTTTC. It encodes CASSSTGSSGANVLTF.

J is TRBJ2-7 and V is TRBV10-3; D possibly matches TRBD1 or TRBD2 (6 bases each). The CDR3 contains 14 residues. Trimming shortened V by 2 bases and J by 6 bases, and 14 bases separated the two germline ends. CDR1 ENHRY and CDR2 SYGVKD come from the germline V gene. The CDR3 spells CAISERGEEGEQYF. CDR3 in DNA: TGTGCCATCAGTGAGAGGGGGGAGGAAGGCGAGCAGTACTTC.

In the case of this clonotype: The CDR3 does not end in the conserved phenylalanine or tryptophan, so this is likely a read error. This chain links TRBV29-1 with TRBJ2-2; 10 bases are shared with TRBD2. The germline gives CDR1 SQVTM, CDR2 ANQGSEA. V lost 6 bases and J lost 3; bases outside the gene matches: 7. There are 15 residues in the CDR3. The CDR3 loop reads CSVALAGAYTGELFS. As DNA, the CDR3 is TGCAGCGTCGCCCTAGCGGGGGCCTACACCGGGGAGCTGTTTTCT.

The DNA for the CDR3 is TGTGCCAGCAGCCCTCTGGACAGGGGAGGCGGCTACACCTTC. Amino acids: CASSPLDRGGGYTF. The J gene is TRBJ1-2, the V gene TRBV14; 9 nucleotides agree with TRBD1. The germline V gene encodes CDR1 SGHDN and CDR2 FVKESK. J was trimmed by 8 bases and V by 4 bases; bases with no gene match: 8. The CDR3 is 14 residues long.

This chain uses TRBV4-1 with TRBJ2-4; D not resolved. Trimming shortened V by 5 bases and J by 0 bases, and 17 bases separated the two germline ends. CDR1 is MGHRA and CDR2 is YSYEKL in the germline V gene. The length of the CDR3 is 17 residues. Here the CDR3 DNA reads TGCGCCAGCAGCGCCCCGACTGGAGTTGTAGCCAAAAACATTCAGTACTTC. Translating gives CASSAPTGVVAKNIQYF.

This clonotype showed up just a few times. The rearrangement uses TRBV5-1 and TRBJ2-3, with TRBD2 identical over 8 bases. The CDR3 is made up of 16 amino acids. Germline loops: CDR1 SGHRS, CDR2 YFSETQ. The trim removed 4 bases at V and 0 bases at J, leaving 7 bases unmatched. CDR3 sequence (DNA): TGCGCCAGCAGCGCTGGCGGGGGGACTAGCACAGATACGCAGTATTTT. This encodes CASSAGGGTSTDTQYF.

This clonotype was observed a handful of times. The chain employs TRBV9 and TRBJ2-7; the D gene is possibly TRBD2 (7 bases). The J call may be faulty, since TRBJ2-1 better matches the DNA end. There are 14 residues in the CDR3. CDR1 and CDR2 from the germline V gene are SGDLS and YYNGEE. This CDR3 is CASSVGGGQNEQFF. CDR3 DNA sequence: TGTGCCAGCAGCGTAGGCGGGGGCCAAAATGAGCAGTTCTTC.

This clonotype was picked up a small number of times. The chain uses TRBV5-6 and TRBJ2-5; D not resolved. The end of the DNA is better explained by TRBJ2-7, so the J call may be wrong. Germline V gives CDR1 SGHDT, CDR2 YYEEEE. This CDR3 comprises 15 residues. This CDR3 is CASSQMSQDPYEQYF. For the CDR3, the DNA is TGTGCCAGCAGCCAGATGAGCCAAGATCCTTACGAGCAGTACTTC.

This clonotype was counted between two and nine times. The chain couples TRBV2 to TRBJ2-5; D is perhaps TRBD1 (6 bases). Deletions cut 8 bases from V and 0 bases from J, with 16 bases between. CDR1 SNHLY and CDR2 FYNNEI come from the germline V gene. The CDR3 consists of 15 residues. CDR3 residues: CASLTPGTHQETQYF. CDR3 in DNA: TGTGCCAGCCTCACTCCCGGGACACACCAAGAGACCCAGTACTTC.

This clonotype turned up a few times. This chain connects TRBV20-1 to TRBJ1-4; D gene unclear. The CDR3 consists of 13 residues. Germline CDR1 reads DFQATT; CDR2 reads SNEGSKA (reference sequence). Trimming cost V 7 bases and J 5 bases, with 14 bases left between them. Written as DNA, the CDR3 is TGCAGTGGGGCGACCCCGGGCAATGAAAAACTGTTTTTT. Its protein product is CSGATPGNEKLFF.

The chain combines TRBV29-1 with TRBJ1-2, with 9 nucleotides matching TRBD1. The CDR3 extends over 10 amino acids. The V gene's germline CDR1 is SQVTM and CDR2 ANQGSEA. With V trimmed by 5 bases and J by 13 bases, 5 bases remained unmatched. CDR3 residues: CSVTGTGSTF. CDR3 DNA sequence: TGCAGCGTTACCGGGACAGGGTCCACCTTC. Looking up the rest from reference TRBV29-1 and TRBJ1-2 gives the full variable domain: SAVISQKPSRDICQRGTSLTIQCQVDSQVTMMFWYRQQPGQSLTLIATANQGSEATYESGFVIDKFPISRPNLTFSTLTVSNMSPEDSSIYLCSVTGTGSTFGSGTRLTVV.

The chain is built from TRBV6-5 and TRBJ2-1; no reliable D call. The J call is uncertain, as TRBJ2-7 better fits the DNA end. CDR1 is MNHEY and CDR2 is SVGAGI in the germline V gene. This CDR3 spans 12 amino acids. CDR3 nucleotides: TGTGCCAGCAGTTACTCTGCAGACGAGCAGTACTTC. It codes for CASSYSADEQYF.

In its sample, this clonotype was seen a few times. The DNA for the CDR3 is TGTGCCAGCGGATTTCGACTAGCCTCCTACAATGAGCAGTTCTTC. This translates into CASGFRLASYNEQFF. The chain combines TRBV7-8 with TRBJ2-1; 7 nucleotides match TRBD2. Germline loops: CDR1 SGHVS, CDR2 FQNEAQ. This CDR3 has 15 residues. V was clipped by 8 bases and J by 0 bases; unmatched bases: 7. The full variable domain, rest sourced from reference TRBV7-8 and TRBJ2-1, is GAGVSQSPRYKVAKRGQDVALRCDPISGHVSLFWYQQALGQGPEFLTYFQNEAQLDKSGLPSDRFFAERPEGSVSTLKIQRTQQEDSAVYLCASGFRLASYNEQFFGPGTRLTVL.

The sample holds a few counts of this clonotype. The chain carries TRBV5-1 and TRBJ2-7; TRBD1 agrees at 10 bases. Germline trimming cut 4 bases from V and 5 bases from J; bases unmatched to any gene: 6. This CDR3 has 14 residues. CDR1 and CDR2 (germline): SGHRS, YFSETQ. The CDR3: CASSRGQGEDEQYF. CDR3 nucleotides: TGCGCCAGCAGCCGCGGACAGGGGGAGGACGAGCAGTACTTC. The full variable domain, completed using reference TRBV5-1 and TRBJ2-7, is KAGVTQTPRYLIKTRGQQVTLSCSPISGHRSVSWYQQTPGQGLQFLFEYFSETQRNKGNFPGRFSGRQFSNSRSEMNVSTLELGDSALYLCASSRGQGEDEQYFGPGTRLTVT.

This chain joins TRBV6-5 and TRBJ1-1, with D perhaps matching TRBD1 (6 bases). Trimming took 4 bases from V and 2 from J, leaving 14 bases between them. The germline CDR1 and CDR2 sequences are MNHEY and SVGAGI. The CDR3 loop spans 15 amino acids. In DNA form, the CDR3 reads TGTGCCAGCAGTTCCCCGACAGGAGATAACACTGAAGCTTTCTTT. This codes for CASSSPTGDNTEAFF.

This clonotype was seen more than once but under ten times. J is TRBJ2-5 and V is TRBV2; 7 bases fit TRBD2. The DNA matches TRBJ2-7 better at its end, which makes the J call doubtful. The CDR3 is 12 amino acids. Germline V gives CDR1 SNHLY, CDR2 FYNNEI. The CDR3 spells CASSEGGTEQYF. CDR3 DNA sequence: TGTGCCAGCAGTGAGGGAGGGACCGAGCAGTACTTC.

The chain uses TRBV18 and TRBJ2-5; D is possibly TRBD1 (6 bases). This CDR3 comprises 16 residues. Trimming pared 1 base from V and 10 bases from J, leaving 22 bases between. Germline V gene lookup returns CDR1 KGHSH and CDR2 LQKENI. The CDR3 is CASSPRETGGGPGQYF. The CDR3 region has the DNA TGTGCCAGCTCACCACGGGAGACAGGAGGTGGGCCGGGCCAGTACTTC.

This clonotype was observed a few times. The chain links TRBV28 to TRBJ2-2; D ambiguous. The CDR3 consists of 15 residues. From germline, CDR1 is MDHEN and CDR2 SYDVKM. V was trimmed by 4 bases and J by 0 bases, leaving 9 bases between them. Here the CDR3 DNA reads TGTGCCAGCAGTTCAAACCACGCGAACACCGGGGAGCTGTTTTTT. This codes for CASSSNHANTGELFF.

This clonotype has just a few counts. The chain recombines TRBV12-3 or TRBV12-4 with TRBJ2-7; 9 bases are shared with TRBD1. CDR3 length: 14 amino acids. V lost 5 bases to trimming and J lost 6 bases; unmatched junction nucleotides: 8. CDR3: CASSASGQGAEQYF. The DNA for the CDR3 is TGTGCCAGCAGTGCCTCGGGACAGGGAGCCGAGCAGTACTTC.

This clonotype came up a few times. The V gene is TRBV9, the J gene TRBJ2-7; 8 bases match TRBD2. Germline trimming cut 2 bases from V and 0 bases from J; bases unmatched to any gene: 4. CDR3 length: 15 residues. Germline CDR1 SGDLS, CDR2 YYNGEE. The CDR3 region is CASSVTGGDSYEQYF. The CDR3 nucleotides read TGTGCCAGCAGCGTGACGGGGGGGGACTCCTACGAGCAGTACTTC. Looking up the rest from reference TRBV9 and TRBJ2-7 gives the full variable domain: DSGVTQTPKHLITATGQRVTLRCSPRSGDLSVYWYQQSLDQGLQFLIQYYNGEERAKGNILERFSAQQFPDLHSELNLSSLELGDSALYFCASSVTGGDSYEQYFGPGTRLTVT.

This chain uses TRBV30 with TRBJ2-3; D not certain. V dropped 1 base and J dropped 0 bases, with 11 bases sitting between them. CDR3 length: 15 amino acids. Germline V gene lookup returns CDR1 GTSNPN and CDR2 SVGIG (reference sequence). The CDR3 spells CAWSASPRSTDTQYF. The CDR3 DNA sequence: TGTGCCTGGAGTGCATCTCCGAGGAGCACAGATACGCAGTATTTT.

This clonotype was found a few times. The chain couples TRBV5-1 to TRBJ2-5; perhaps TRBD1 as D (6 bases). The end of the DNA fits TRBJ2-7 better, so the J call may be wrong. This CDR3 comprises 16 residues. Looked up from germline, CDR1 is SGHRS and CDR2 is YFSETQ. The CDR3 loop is CASSLGTASSSYEQYF. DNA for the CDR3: TGCGCCAGCAGCTTGGGGACAGCTTCCAGCTCCTACGAGCAGTACTTC.

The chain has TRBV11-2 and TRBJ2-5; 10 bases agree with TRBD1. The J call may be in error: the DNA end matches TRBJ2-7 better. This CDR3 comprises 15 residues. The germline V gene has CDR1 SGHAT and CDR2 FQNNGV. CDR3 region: CASSLGQGARHEQYF. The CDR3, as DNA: TGTGCCAGCAGCTTAGGACAGGGGGCGAGGCACGAGCAGTACTTC.

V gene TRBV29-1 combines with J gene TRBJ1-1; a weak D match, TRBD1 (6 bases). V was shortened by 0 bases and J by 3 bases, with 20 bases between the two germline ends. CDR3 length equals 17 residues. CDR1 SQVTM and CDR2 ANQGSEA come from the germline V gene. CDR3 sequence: CSVEDQGPWVKHTEAFF. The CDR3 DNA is TGCAGCGTTGAAGATCAGGGGCCATGGGTTAAACACACTGAAGCTTTCTTT.

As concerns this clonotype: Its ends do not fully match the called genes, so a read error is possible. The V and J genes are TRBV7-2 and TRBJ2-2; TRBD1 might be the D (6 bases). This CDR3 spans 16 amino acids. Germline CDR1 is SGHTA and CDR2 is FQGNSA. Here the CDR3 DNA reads TGTGCCAACAGCTTAGCACAGGGAAGGATCACCGGGGAGCTGTTTTTT. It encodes CANSLAQGRITGELFF.